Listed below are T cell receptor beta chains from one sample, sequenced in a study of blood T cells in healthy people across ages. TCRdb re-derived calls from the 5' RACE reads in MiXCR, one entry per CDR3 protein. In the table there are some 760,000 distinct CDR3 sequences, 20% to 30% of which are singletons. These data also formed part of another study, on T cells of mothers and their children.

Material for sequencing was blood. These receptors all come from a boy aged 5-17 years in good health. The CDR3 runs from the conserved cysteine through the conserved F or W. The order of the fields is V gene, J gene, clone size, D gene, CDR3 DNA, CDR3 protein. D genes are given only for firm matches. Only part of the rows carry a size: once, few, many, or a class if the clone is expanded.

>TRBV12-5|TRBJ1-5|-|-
TGTGCTAGTGGTTTCTCGGGGGCCGCGGCCCAGCATTTT
CASGFSGAAAQHF
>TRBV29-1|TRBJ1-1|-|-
TGCAGCGTTTCTAACTTGAACACTGAAGCTTTCTTT
CSVSNLNTEAFF
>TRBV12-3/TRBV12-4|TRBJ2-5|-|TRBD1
TGTGCCAGCAGTTTATATACAACAGGGGTAGAGACCCAGTACTTC
CASSLYTTGVETQYF
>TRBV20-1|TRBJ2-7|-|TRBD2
TGCAGTGCCGAAGGTGGACTAGGGTCCTACGAGCAGTACTTC
CSAEGGLGSYEQYF
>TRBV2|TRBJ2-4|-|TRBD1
TGTGCCAGCAGTGAAGCAGACAGGGGTGTGAAAAACATTCAGTACTTC
CASSEADRGVKNIQYF
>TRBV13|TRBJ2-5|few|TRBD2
TGTGCCAGCAGCTTTTTTACCGGGGGGGAGACCCAGTACTTC
CASSFFTGGETQYF
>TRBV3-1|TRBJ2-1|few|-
TGTGCCAGCAGCCCCGCTGGTCTAGTAAACAGTGAGCAGTTCTTC
CASSPAGLVNSEQFF
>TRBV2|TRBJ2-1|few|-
TGTGCCAGCGCCGGGTACGGGAATGAGCAGTTCTTC
CASAGYGNEQFF
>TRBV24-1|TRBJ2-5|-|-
TGTGCCACCAGTGATTTGGCAGAAGAGACCCAGTACTTC
CATSDLAEETQYF
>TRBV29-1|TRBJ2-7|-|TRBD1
TGCAGCGTAGGGGACAGGACCACCTACGAGCAGTACTTC
CSVGDRTTYEQYF
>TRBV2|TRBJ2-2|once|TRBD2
TGTGCCAGCATGGCGGGGGTGAACACCGGGGAGCTGTTTTTT
CASMAGVNTGELFF
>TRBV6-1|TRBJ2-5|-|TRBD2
TGTGCCAGCAGTGGCCGACTAGCGGGGGGGTGGAAGACCCAGTACTTC
CASSGRLAGGWKTQYF
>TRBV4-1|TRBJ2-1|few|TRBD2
TGCGCCAGCAGCCAAGAATCCAGCGGGGGCTACAATGAGCAGTTCTTC
CASSQESSGGYNEQFF
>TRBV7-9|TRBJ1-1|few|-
TGTGCCAGCAGCCCCCCAGATACTGAAGCTTTCTTT
CASSPPDTEAFF
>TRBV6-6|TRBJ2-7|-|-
TGTGCCAGCAGTTACCTTGAGGGCTACGAGCAGTACTTC
CASSYLEGYEQYF
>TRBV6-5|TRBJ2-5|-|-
TGTGCCAGCAGTTACGGGGGGACCCCCCAAGAGACCCAGTACTTC
CASSYGGTPQETQYF
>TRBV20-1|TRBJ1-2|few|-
TGCAGTGCTATCGGGTCTAACTATGGCTACACCTTC
CSAIGSNYGYTF
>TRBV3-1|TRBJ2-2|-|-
TGTGCCAGCAGCCAAGATCTTCAGACAGCTAACACCGGGGAGCTGTTTTTT
CASSQDLQTANTGELFF
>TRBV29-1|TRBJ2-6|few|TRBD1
TGCAGCGTTGAAGATCGGGCAGGGGGTGGCTCTGGGGCCAACGTCCTGACTTTC
CSVEDRAGGGSGANVLTF
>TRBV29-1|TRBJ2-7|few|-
TGCAGCGTGGAGAGGGCCGACGCCTACGAGCAGTACTTC
CSVERADAYEQYF
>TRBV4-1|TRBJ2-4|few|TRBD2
TGCGCCAGCAGCCAGATGGGACTAGCGGGAGAGCAAAACATTCAGTACTTC
CASSQMGLAGEQNIQYF
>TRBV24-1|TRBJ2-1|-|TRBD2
TGTGCCACCAGTGAAGGGACTAGCGGCTCCTACAATGAGCAGTTCTTC
CATSEGTSGSYNEQFF
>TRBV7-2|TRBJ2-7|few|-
TGTGCCAGCAGCTCCCTCCTAGAAGCAATATCCGACGAGCAGTACTTC
CASSSLLEAISDEQYF
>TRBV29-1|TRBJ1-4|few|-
TGCAGCGTTGAAGATGTAGGGGGGATTGGTGAAAAACTGTTTTTT
CSVEDVGGIGEKLFF
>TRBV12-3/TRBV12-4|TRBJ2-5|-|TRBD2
TGTGCCAGCAGTCCAGCGGGGGCACAAGAGACCCAGTACTTC
CASSPAGAQETQYF
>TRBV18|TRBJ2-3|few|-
TGTGCCAGCTCACCACATACTACGCAGTATTTT
CASSPHTTQYF
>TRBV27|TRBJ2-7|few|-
TGTGCCAGCAGTCCCGTCCGCCGGGGCCTTTTTGAGCAGTACTTC
CASSPVRRGLFEQYF
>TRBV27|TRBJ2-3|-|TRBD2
TGTGCCAGCAGTTTCATCCTAGCGGGGGGCAGAGATACGCAGTATTTT
CASSFILAGGRDTQYF
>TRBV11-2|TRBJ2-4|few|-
TGTGCCAGCAGCTTATTGAGGGGCAGAAACATTCAGTACTTC
CASSLLRGRNIQYF
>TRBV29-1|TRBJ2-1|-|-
TGCAGCGTTGGACCAGGGGACTACAATGAGCAGTTCTTC
CSVGPGDYNEQFF
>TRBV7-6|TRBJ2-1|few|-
TGTGCCAGCAGCCCTTGGCCGGGCGGTATCTCCGGATACGGGGATGAGCAGTTCTTC
CASSPWPGGISGYGDEQFF
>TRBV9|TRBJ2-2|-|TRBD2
TGTGCCAGCAGCCCTAGCGGGGGAATCGCCGGGGAGCTGTTTTTT
CASSPSGGIAGELFF
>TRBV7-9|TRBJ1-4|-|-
TGTGCCAGCAGAAACGGGGATCTTGAAAAACTGTTTTTT
CASRNGDLEKLFF
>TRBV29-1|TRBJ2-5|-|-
TGCAGCGTGCCCACTAGCTGGGGAGAGACCCAGTACTTC
CSVPTSWGETQYF
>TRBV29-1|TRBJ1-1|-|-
TGCAGCGTTGTCAGGAACACTGAAGCTTTCTTT
CSVVRNTEAFF
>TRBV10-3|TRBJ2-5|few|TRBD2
TGTGCCATCAGTGACAGTCTAGCGGGGCCCAGTCGGGAGACCCAGTACTTC
CAISDSLAGPSRETQYF
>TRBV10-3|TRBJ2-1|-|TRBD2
TGTGCCATCAGTGAAGTGTCTAGCGGGAGGGACAATGAGCAGTTCTTC
CAISEVSSGRDNEQFF
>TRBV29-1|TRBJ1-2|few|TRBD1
TGCAGCGTTGAAGCGGCAGGGGGCCCCTTCTATGGCTACACCTTC
CSVEAAGGPFYGYTF
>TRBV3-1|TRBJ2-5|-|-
TGTGCCAGCAGCCCCCACCTAGGGGACTACCAAGAGACCCAGTACTTC
CASSPHLGDYQETQYF
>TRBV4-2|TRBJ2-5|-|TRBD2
TGTGCCAGCAGCCCGATAACCGCTAGCGGGTTAGAAGAGACCCAGTACTTC
CASSPITASGLEETQYF
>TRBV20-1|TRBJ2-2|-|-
TGCAGTGCTAGAGATCCAGAGTCCCTGGGGACCGGGGAGCTGTTTTTT
CSARDPESLGTGELFF
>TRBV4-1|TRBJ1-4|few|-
TGCGCCAGCAGCTACTACGACAGGTCAAATGAAAAACTGTTTTTT
CASSYYDRSNEKLFF
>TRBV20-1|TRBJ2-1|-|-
TGCAGTGCTATGTACAGGAATGAGCAGTTCTTC
CSAMYRNEQFF
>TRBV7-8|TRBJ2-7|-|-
TGTGCCAGCAGCTCCTGGGACACAAAAGGGGTATACGAGCAGTACTTC
CASSSWDTKGVYEQYF
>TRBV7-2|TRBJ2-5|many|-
TGTGCCAGCAGGGGGCAAGAGACCCAGTACTTC
CASRGQETQYF
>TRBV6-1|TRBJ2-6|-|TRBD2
TGTGCCAGCAGTGGGGGACTAGCGGGGGGAACCTCTGGGGCCAACGTCCTGACTTTC
CASSGGLAGGTSGANVLTF
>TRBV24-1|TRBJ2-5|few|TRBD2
TGTGCCACCAGTGAAGTAGCGGGAGAGACCCAGTACTTC
CATSEVAGETQYF
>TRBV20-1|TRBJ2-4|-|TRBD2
TGCAGTGCTAGATCCTGGACTAGTCGGGGGGGAAACATTCAGTACTTC
CSARSWTSRGGNIQYF
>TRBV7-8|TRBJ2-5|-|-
TGTGCCAGCAGCACCCGACCCGGTTGGGAAGAGACCCAGTACTTC
CASSTRPGWEETQYF
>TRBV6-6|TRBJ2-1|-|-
TGTGCCAGCAGCCCCTTGGGGGATGACAATGAGCAGTTCTTC
CASSPLGDDNEQFF
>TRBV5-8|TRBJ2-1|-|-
TGTGCCAGCAGCTTGGGGGACCTCCGTGGGCAGTTCTTC
CASSLGDLRGQFF
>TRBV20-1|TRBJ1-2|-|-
TGCAGTGCCGGGCCTTCCGGGGATGGCTACACTTTC
CSAGPSGDGYTF
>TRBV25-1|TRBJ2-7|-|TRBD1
TGTGCCAGCAGTAAGGGGGACAGGGCCTACGAGCAGTACTTC
CASSKGDRAYEQYF
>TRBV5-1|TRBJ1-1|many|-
TGCGCCAGCAGCTTGTCGACTAACACTGAAGCTTTCTTT
CASSLSTNTEAFF
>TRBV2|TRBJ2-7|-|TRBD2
TGTGCCAGCAGTGAGGGCGGGGGAACTACCTACGAGCAGTACTTC
CASSEGGGTTYEQYF
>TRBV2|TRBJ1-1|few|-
TGTGCCAGCAGGGAGGGACCAGAGAACACTGAAGCTTTCTTT
CASREGPENTEAFF